A single sample is the source of the 23 T cell receptor beta chains below, sequenced in a study of shared clonotypes between healthy human individuals. CD45RO-negative CD8 cells positively selected for CCR7 made up the naive population, which excluded terminally differentiated effector memory CD45RA+ cells. TCRdb's copy holds only in-frame clones and misses some; the assay was immunoSEQ multiplex PCR. Among a few million clones listed, just under 95% were seen once. The sequenced sample consisted of naive CD8+ T cells from PBMCs. The source is a man aged 18 to 30 in good health. Some clones in this sample may be carry-over from other donors' samples.

The rearrangement links TRBV2 to TRBJ2-7; 7 bases match TRBD1. V dropped 10 bases and J dropped 4; count of bases not matched to a gene: 13. CDR1 and CDR2 (germline): SNHLY, FYNNEI. This CDR3 has 14 amino acids. The CDR3 sequence: CATLTVGQRYEQYF. The DNA for the CDR3 is TGTGCCACCTTAACCGTGGGACAGAGATACGAGCAGTACTTC.

The rearrangement uses TRBV28 and TRBJ2-5; possibly TRBD1 or TRBD2 for D (5 bases each). The CDR3 runs 20 residues. V shed 2 bases and J shed 0 bases, with 25 bases lying between them. In germline, CDR1 is MDHEN, CDR2 SYDVKM. CDR3 nucleotide sequence: TGTGCCAGCAGTTTACCTGGGACGGCGGCAGAAATACAGTACCAAGAGACCCAGTACTTC. It translates to CASSLPGTAAEIQYQETQYF.

Points on this clone: Additional DNA sequences in this sample encode the identical CDR3. This rearrangement joins TRBV7-2 to TRBJ2-5; 7 bases line up with TRBD2. Germline lookup yields CDR1 SGHTA and CDR2 FQGNSA. The CDR3 covers 14 residues. J gave up 5 bases and V 1 base, and 4 bases lay outside the gene matches. CDR3 bases: TGTGCCAGCAGCTTAGAAGCGGGGTGGGAGACCCAGTACTTC. Protein product: CASSLEAGWETQYF.

This chain connects TRBV11-2 to TRBJ2-7; 8 positions match TRBD1. V shed 2 bases, J shed 2 bases, and the junction held 11 bases outside the gene matches. This CDR3 is built from 17 residues. The germline CDR1 and CDR2 sequences are SGHAT and FQNNGV. The CDR3 DNA is TGTGCCAGCAGCTTATCGCTGGCAGGGGGCGCGGCCTACGAGCAGTACTTC. It specifies CASSLSLAGGAAYEQYF.

This clone was observed a single time. This sequence joins TRBV27 and TRBJ1-5; TRBD1 agrees at 7 bases. Germline loops: CDR1 MNHEY, CDR2 SMNVEV (reference sequence). The length of the CDR3 is 14 residues. V trimming: 8 bases; J trimming: 3 bases; junction bases outside the gene matches: 7. The CDR3 here is CASGQQGNNQPQHF. CDR3 nucleotide sequence: TGTGCCAGCGGACAACAGGGGAACAATCAGCCCCAGCATTTT.

The chain links TRBV4-3 to TRBJ2-3, with 13 bases fitting TRBD2. This CDR3 is 13 amino acids long. J lost 7 bases, V lost 5 bases, and 0 bases had no gene match. Germline lookup yields CDR1 LGHNA and CDR2 YSLEER. The CDR3 DNA reads as TGCGCCAGCAGCGGGACTAGCGGGAATACGCAGTATTTT. Protein sequence: CASSGTSGNTQYF.

About this clone itself: One junction end disagrees with the germline gene, perhaps due to a read error. The rearrangement joins TRBV27 to TRBJ1-5; the D gene is possibly TRBD1 (6 bases). Germline lookup yields CDR1 MNHEY and CDR2 SMNVEV (reference sequence). The CDR3 has 17 amino acids. The CDR3 is CASSLSGGSGGNQPQHF. The CDR3 region has the DNA TGTGCCAGCAGTCTATCGGGGGGGTCAGGGGGCAATCAGCCCCAGCATTTT.

The gene calls are TRBV7-3 and TRBJ2-1, with unresolved D. Germline CDR1 reads SGHTA; CDR2 reads FQGTGA. V was clipped by 5 bases and J by 8 bases, with 22 bases between them. CDR3 size: 16 residues. CDR3 amino acids: CASSPHGRMGSDEQFF. The CDR3 DNA reads TGTGCCAGCAGCCCCCATGGACGGATGGGCTCCGATGAGCAGTTCTTC.

The chain uses TRBV7-6 and TRBJ2-3; 7 bases are shared with TRBD1. Unmatched junction bases numbered 10, after V lost 5 bases and J lost 2 bases. CDR1 is SGHVS and CDR2 is FNYEAQ in the germline V gene. CDR3 length: 16 residues. In DNA, the CDR3 is TGTGCCAGCAGCCTACTGACAGGGCCCAACACAGATACGCAGTATTTT. Translated: CASSLLTGPNTDTQYF.

The V gene is TRBV23-1, the J gene TRBJ2-5; D is unclear. TRBV23-1 is treated as an ORF (open reading frame) with a function not yet certain. The CDR3 runs to 14 residues. Deletions cut 2 bases from V and 2 bases from J, with 9 bases between. In DNA, the CDR3 is TGCGCCAGCAGTCAAGATAAGGGACAAGAGACCCAGTACTTC. Protein sequence: CASSQDKGQETQYF.

As to this clone: At the DNA level, this CDR3 is encoded by other sequences in the same sample as well. V and J are TRBV28 and TRBJ1-2; 11 bases fit TRBD1. With V trimmed by 6 bases and J by 7 bases, 4 bases remained unmatched. This CDR3 is built from 13 residues. Germline V gene data show CDR1 as MDHEN and CDR2 as SYDVKM. The CDR3: CASSLGQGGGYTF. The DNA of the CDR3 is TGTGCCAGCAGCCTGGGACAGGGGGGTGGCTACACCTTC.

This clone showed up just once. J is TRBJ2-5 and V is TRBV5-5, with TRBD2 matching over 7 bases. Germline-derived CDR1 and CDR2 are SGHKS and YYEKEE (reference sequence). CDR3 length: 16 amino acids. Trimming cost V 4 bases and J 2 bases; bases outside gene matches: 11. CDR3 in amino acids: CASSRGTTELQETQYF. For the CDR3, the DNA is TGTGCCAGCAGCCGAGGGACTACCGAGCTTCAAGAGACCCAGTACTTC.

The chain recombines TRBV7-9 with TRBJ2-7, with D possibly TRBD1 on 5 matching bases. The germline V gene has CDR1 SEHNR and CDR2 FQNEAQ (reference sequence). Between the trimmed V and J ends, which lost 7 bases and 3 bases, there was a span of 13 bases. The CDR3 consists of 13 residues. The CDR3 protein is CASTETASYEQYF. CDR3 bases: TGTGCCAGCACTGAGACAGCGAGCTACGAGCAGTACTTC.

The chain uses TRBV4-3 and TRBJ1-2; 7 bases align to TRBD1. Germline-derived CDR1 and CDR2 are LGHNA and YSLEER. The CDR3 loop spans 15 amino acids. V dropped 4 bases and J dropped 3; count of bases not matched to a gene: 8. In DNA form, the CDR3 reads TGCGCCAGCAGCCTGGGACAGAGAACCTACTATGGCTACACCTTC. It is translated as CASSLGQRTYYGYTF.

This chain joins TRBV7-2 and TRBJ2-7, with 8 bases identical to TRBD2. With 5 bases clipped from V and 6 bases from J, the junction kept 9 bases outside the gene matches. Germline V gives CDR1 SGHTA, CDR2 FQGNSA. The CDR3 runs to 14 residues. CDR3 DNA: TGTGCCAGCAGCCCGGGACTAGTTGGGCTCGAGCAGTACTTC. Its protein product is CASSPGLVGLEQYF. The whole variable domain, filled in from reference TRBV7-2 and TRBJ2-7, reads GAGVSQSPSNKVTEKGKDVELRCDPISGHTALYWYRQSLGQGLEFLIYFQGNSAPDKSGLPSDRFSAERTGGSVSTLTIQRTQQEDSAVYLCASSPGLVGLEQYFGPGTRLTVT.

The CDR3 region is CASSLEGGVTEQFF. CDR3 coding DNA: TGTGCCAGCAGCTTAGAGGGAGGGGTTACTGAGCAGTTCTTC. V gene TRBV7-8 combines with J gene TRBJ2-1, with 7 bases lining up with TRBD2. The CDR3 extends over 14 amino acids. Losses at the gene ends were 1 base for V and 9 bases for J; bases not matched to a gene: 6. Germline assignment: CDR1 SGHVS and CDR2 FQNEAQ.

The chain uses TRBV2 and TRBJ2-1; no clear D gene. Germline V gives CDR1 SNHLY, CDR2 FYNNEI. The CDR3 has 15 amino acids. The V end lost 4 bases, the J end lost 3 bases, and 13 bases lay between the germline ends. The CDR3 coding sequence is TGTGCCAGCAGTGTGGATACTAACAACTACAATGAGCAGTTCTTC. Protein product: CASSVDTNNYNEQFF. The complete variable domain, with remaining parts taken from reference TRBV2 and TRBJ2-1, reads EPEVTQTPSHQVTQMGQEVILRCVPISNHLYFYWYRQILGQKVEFLVSFYNNEISEKSEIFDDQFSVERPDGSNFTLKIRSTKLEDSAMYFCASSVDTNNYNEQFFGPGTRLTVL.

This chain uses TRBV29-1 with TRBJ2-1; D gene ambiguous. V gave up 5 bases and J gave up 8 bases, with 13 bases separating them. Germline assignment: CDR1 SQVTM and CDR2 ANQGSEA. The CDR3 runs 12 residues. The CDR3 region is CSVYDPQDEQFF. The DNA for the CDR3 is TGCAGCGTTTACGACCCGCAGGATGAGCAGTTCTTC.

This clone was seen only once. J is TRBJ2-2 and V is TRBV9; TRBD2 matches at 13 bases. This CDR3 is 16 amino acids long. Germline V lookup: CDR1 SGDLS, CDR2 YYNGEE. With V trimmed by 4 bases and J by 5 bases, 5 bases remained unmatched. CDR3 residues: CASSLGLAGDTGELFF. DNA of the CDR3: TGTGCCAGCAGCTTAGGACTAGCGGGAGATACCGGGGAGCTGTTTTTT.

The rearrangement uses TRBV4-1 and TRBJ2-3; D gene unclear. CDR3 length: 15 amino acids. The germline CDR1 and CDR2 sequences are MGHRA and YSYEKL. V lost 0 bases and J lost 2, with 9 bases in between. Here the CDR3 reads CASSQDRQFTDTQYF. DNA for the CDR3: TGCGCCAGCAGCCAAGATCGCCAGTTCACAGATACGCAGTATTTT.

This clone was detected only a few times. V gene TRBV6-5 combines with J gene TRBJ2-2; D remains ambiguous. V was shortened by 7 bases and J by 6 bases, with 9 bases between the two germline ends. Germline V gene sequence: CDR1 MNHEY, CDR2 SVGAGI. CDR3 length: 12 amino acids. The CDR3 DNA reads as TGTGCCAGCATGGCAGAGGCCGGGGAGCTGTTTTTT. Translated, it gives CASMAEAGELFF.

The J gene is TRBJ2-7, the V gene TRBV5-6, with D perhaps being TRBD1 or TRBD2 (5 bases each). V lost 0 bases, J lost 7 bases, and 8 bases lay in between. The CDR3 length is 12 residues. Germline V gives CDR1 SGHDT, CDR2 YYEEEE. In DNA, the CDR3 is TGTGCCAGCAGCTTGGAGGGGAGTGAGCAGTACTTC. Residues: CASSLEGSEQYF.

In the case of this clone: This sample also contains other DNA sequences that code for the same CDR3. V gene TRBV5-1 combines with J gene TRBJ2-7; possibly TRBD1 for D (6 bases). The V end lost 0 bases, the J end lost 3 bases, and 7 bases lay between the germline ends. Germline lookup yields CDR1 SGHRS and CDR2 YFSETQ. This CDR3 has 13 residues. The DNA of the CDR3 is TGCGCCAGCAGCTTGGAGGACAGCTACGAGCAGTACTTC. Translating it yields CASSLEDSYEQYF.